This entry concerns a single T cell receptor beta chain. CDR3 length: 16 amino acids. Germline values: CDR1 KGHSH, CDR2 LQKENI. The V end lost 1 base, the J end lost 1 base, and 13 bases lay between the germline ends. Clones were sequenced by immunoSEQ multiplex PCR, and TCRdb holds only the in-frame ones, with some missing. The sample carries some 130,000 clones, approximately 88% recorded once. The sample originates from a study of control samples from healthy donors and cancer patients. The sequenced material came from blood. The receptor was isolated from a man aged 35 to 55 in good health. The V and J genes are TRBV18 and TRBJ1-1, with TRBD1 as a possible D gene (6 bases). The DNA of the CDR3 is TGTGCCAGCTCACCACGGACAGAGGGAACGAACACTGAAGCTTTCTTT. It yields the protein CASSPRTEGTNTEAFF.